The 21 T cell receptor beta chains in this list originate from one sample, sequenced in a study of post-analysis software for immune sequencing data. General observations from the study: A handful of TRBV segments (TRBV5-6, TRBV5-1 and TRBV20-1 among them) occurred more frequently in patients than in controls.

Each TCR beta cDNA library carried unique molecular identifiers. TCRdb reprocessed the PCR reads via MiXCR and lists one record per CDR3 protein. The sample lists roughly 650,000 distinct CDR3 sequences, roughly three fifths occurring once. These receptors have no known antigen. Sample: blood. These receptors were collected from a girl aged 2-10 years with multiple sclerosis.

Concerning this clonotype itself: One end of the junction does not line up with germline, which may come from a read error. This chain joins TRBV28 and TRBJ2-7; D is ambiguous. This CDR3 is built from 11 residues. CDR1 is MDHEN and CDR2 is SYDVKM in the germline V gene. CDR3 region: CASSLLYEEYF. DNA for the CDR3: TGTGCCAGCAGTTTATTGTACGAGGAGTACTTC. The full variable domain, in which reference TRBV28 and TRBJ2-7 provide the parts outside the CDR3, is DVKVTQSSRYLVKRTGEKVFLECVQDMDHENMFWYRQDPGLGLRLIYFSYDVKMKEKGDIPEGYSVSREKKERFSLILESASTNQTSMYLCASSLLYEEYFGPGTRLTVT.

This clonotype was seen a handful of times. The rearrangement links TRBV6-5 to TRBJ2-5; a weak D match, TRBD1 (5 bases). Germline loops: CDR1 MNHEY, CDR2 SVGAGI. The CDR3 runs to 15 residues. Trimming removed 2 bases at V and 1 base at J, with 11 bases between. This CDR3 reads CASSYATGIQETQYF. CDR3 in DNA: TGTGCCAGCAGTTACGCTACAGGAATCCAAGAGACCCAGTACTTC.

This chain joins TRBV20-1 and TRBJ2-1; 7 bases line up with TRBD2. The CDR3 consists of 14 residues. The junction had 4 bases not matched to a gene; V was cut back by 5 bases and J by 0 bases. Germline-derived CDR1 and CDR2 are DFQATT and SNEGSKA (reference sequence). This chain's CDR3 is CSAPPSGSYNEQFF. In DNA form, the CDR3 reads TGCAGTGCTCCCCCTAGCGGCTCCTACAATGAGCAGTTCTTC.

J is TRBJ2-5 and V is TRBV5-1; the D gene could be TRBD1 or TRBD2 (6 bases each). With 1 base removed from V and 5 bases from J, the gap between germline ends came to 12 bases. Germline V gives CDR1 SGHRS, CDR2 YFSETQ. The CDR3 length is 14 residues. The CDR3 DNA follows: TGCGCCAGCAGCTTGTCAGGGGAGGAGGAGACCCAGTACTTC. This codes for CASSLSGEEETQYF.

This rearrangement joins TRBV9 to TRBJ2-3; no clear D gene. CDR1 is SGDLS, CDR2 YYNGEE, per germline. The CDR3 contains 14 residues. V lost 3 bases and J 0 bases, leaving 8 bases between the germline ends. Written as DNA, the CDR3 is TGTGCCAGCAGCGGAGACACAAGCACAGATACGCAGTATTTT. Protein sequence: CASSGDTSTDTQYF.

This sequence joins TRBV20-1 and TRBJ1-2, with D possibly TRBD1 on 6 matching bases. V was shortened by 1 base and J by 8 bases, with 14 bases between the two germline ends. The CDR3 runs 13 residues. Germline V lookup: CDR1 DFQATT, CDR2 SNEGSKA (reference sequence). CDR3 DNA sequence: TGCAGTGCTAGAGGACAGGAGATGGAGGGCTACACCTTC. The encoded protein is CSARGQEMEGYTF.

V and J are TRBV19 and TRBJ1-5; D call uncertain. Germline CDR1 LNHDA, CDR2 SQIVND (reference sequence). V shed 9 bases and J shed 0 bases, with 15 bases lying between them. There are 15 residues in the CDR3. CDR3 loop: CASAPIGGSNQPQHF. The CDR3 DNA sequence: TGTGCCAGCGCCCCCATCGGTGGTAGCAATCAGCCCCAGCATTTT. The variable domain in full, completed from reference TRBV19 and TRBJ1-5, reads DGGITQSPKYLFRKEGQNVTLSCEQNLNHDAMYWYRQDPGQGLRLIYYSQIVNDFQKGDIAEGYSVSREKKESFPLTVTSAQKNPTAFYLCASAPIGGSNQPQHFGDGTRLSIL.

This chain uses TRBV6-2 or TRBV6-3 with TRBJ2-3; TRBD2 aligns across 10 bases. Unmatched junction bases numbered 12, after V lost 6 bases and J lost 0 bases. The CDR3 has 18 residues. Per the germline V gene, CDR1 is MNHEY and CDR2 is SVGEGT. CDR3 DNA sequence: TGTGCCAGCAGCCCCAGCGGGGGGGGACTCCTTAGCACAGATACGCAGTATTTT. Translated, it gives CASSPSGGGLLSTDTQYF.

This chain links TRBV12-3 or TRBV12-4 with TRBJ2-4, with TRBD2 matching 12 bases. With 4 bases clipped from V and 7 bases from J, the junction kept 5 bases outside the gene matches. The CDR3 loop spans 15 amino acids. The CDR3 nucleotides read TGTGCCAGCAGTTATCTAGCGGGGGGGCAGAACATTCAGTACTTC. Its protein product is CASSYLAGGQNIQYF.

CDR3 protein: CASSPSGVGADTQYF. The DNA of the CDR3 is TGTGCCAGCAGCCCCAGCGGGGTGGGCGCAGATACGCAGTATTTT. The V gene is TRBV7-6, the J gene TRBJ2-3; 7 bases fit TRBD2. The CDR3 sequence is 15 residues long. V was pared by 5 bases and J by 4 bases, with 9 bases of the junction left unmatched. The germline gives CDR1 SGHVS, CDR2 FNYEAQ.

This chain uses TRBV18 with TRBJ2-7; D is uncertain. The CDR3 has 13 residues. Trimming left V 1 base short and J 1 base short, with 5 bases between. Germline loops: CDR1 KGHSH, CDR2 LQKENI. CDR3 loop: CASSPLESYEQYF. The CDR3 DNA follows: TGTGCCAGCTCACCACTGGAATCCTACGAGCAGTACTTC. Full variable domain (rest looked up from reference TRBV18 and TRBJ2-7): NAGVMQNPRHLVRRRGQEARLRCSPMKGHSHVYWYRQLPEEGLKFMVYLQKENIIDESGMPKERFSAEFPKEGPSILRIQQVVRGDSAAYFCASSPLESYEQYFGPGTRLTVT.

The V call is TRBV20-1, the J call TRBJ2-7; D is possibly TRBD1 (5 bases). CDR3 length equals 15 residues. V lost 3 bases to trimming and J lost 2 bases, with 17 bases between them. Germline V gene sequence: CDR1 DFQATT, CDR2 SNEGSKA (reference sequence). The DNA for the CDR3 is TGCAGTGCTAGTACCAGGGTTACTCGTCCCTACGAGCAGTACTTC. Translated: CSASTRVTRPYEQYF.

This chain joins TRBV15 and TRBJ2-3; TRBD2 matches 12 bases. Germline loops: CDR1 LNHNV, CDR2 YYDKDF (reference sequence). J lost 0 bases, V lost 11 bases, and 3 bases had no gene match. The CDR3 totals 14 residues. The CDR3 here is CAAGLAGSTDTQYF. Here the CDR3 DNA reads TGTGCCGCCGGACTAGCGGGAAGCACAGATACGCAGTATTTT.

The chain joins TRBV20-1 to TRBJ1-1, with a tentative D call TRBD1 (5 bases). V was cut by 0 bases and J by 4 bases, with 12 bases left in between. The CDR3 is 14 amino acids. Germline loops: CDR1 DFQATT, CDR2 SNEGSKA (reference sequence). This chain's CDR3 is CSARETELFTEAFF. CDR3 nucleotides: TGCAGTGCTAGAGAGACAGAGCTTTTCACTGAAGCTTTCTTT.

The chain recombines TRBV12-3 or TRBV12-4 with TRBJ2-1; D unresolved. This CDR3 region has 17 residues. The ends were cut back, 6 bases at V and 8 bases at J, with 26 bases in the middle. In DNA form, the CDR3 reads TGTGCCAGCAGGCCAATCCCCGGGCTCCTTTTGACCCATGAGCAGTTCTTC. Residues: CASRPIPGLLLTHEQFF.

This clonotype was seen a handful of times. The chain uses TRBV12-3 or TRBV12-4 and TRBJ2-3; 9 bases line up with TRBD2. The CDR3 contains 14 residues. Germline trimming cut 5 bases from V and 2 bases from J; bases unmatched to any gene: 2. The CDR3 here is CASSRTSATDTQYF. CDR3 in DNA: TGTGCCAGCAGTCGGACTAGCGCCACAGATACGCAGTATTTT.

This chain joins TRBV7-9 and TRBJ2-7; weak D call: TRBD1 (6 bases). Germline CDR1 reads SEHNR; CDR2 reads FQNEAQ (reference sequence). CDR3 size: 15 residues. V was clipped by 5 bases and J by 3 bases, with 17 bases between them. CDR3 residues: CASSPGVGQNYEQYF. In DNA form, the CDR3 reads TGTGCCAGCAGCCCAGGTGTCGGACAGAACTACGAGCAGTACTTC. The full variable domain, rest sourced from reference TRBV7-9 and TRBJ2-7, is DTGVSQNPRHKITKRGQNVTFRCDPISEHNRLYWYRQTLGQGPEFLTYFQNEAQLEKSRLLSDRFSAERPKGSFSTLEIQRTEQGDSAMYLCASSPGVGQNYEQYFGPGTRLTVT.

This clonotype came up a few times. J is TRBJ2-5 and V is TRBV4-3, with a possible D match to TRBD2 (6 bases). The CDR3 is 16 residues long. With 0 bases removed from V and 0 bases from J, the gap between germline ends came to 11 bases. The germline CDR1 and CDR2 sequences are LGHNA and YSLEER. The CDR3 DNA follows: TGCGCCAGCAGCCAAGAGGGGGGATCGTACCAAGAGACCCAGTACTTC. As protein: CASSQEGGSYQETQYF.

The chain employs TRBV7-2 and TRBJ2-3; 10 nucleotides match TRBD2. Germline V gene data show CDR1 as SGHTA and CDR2 as FQGNSA. V trimming: 5 bases; J trimming: 2 bases; junction bases outside the gene matches: 16. CDR3 size: 19 residues. This chain's CDR3 is CASSRGIAGGQVFTDTQYF. DNA of the CDR3: TGTGCCAGCAGCCGTGGAATAGCGGGGGGACAAGTATTCACAGATACGCAGTATTTT.

This chain uses TRBV29-1 with TRBJ2-1; D remains ambiguous. The CDR3 consists of 15 residues. Germline loops: CDR1 SQVTM, CDR2 ANQGSEA. Trimming stripped 0 bases from V and 4 bases from J, with 13 bases between. DNA of the CDR3: TGCAGCGTTGAAGAACGGCAGGTTTCTTACAATGAGCAGTTCTTC. Translation gives CSVEERQVSYNEQFF.

This clonotype was seen repeatedly, ten times or more. The chain links TRBV28 to TRBJ2-7; D gene uncertain. CDR3 size: 11 residues. CDR1 is MDHEN and CDR2 is SYDVKM in the germline V gene. Trimming took 5 bases from V and 4 from J, leaving 6 bases between them. CDR3 region: CASSLRYEQYF. In nucleotides, the CDR3 is TGTGCCAGCAGTCTTCGATACGAGCAGTACTTC.